This entry is about one TCR beta chain. What it binds is unknown. Given a much more abundant clone one base away, this may be a read error. Peripheral blood genomic DNA, not sorted cells or RNA, was the template. The CDR3 spans 15 residues. The V gene's germline CDR1 is DFQATT and CDR2 SNEGSKA (reference sequence). These data belong to a study of T cell repertoires in aging, cancer and after chemotherapy. Study information: Donors were grouped into six age bands spanning 30 or younger through 70 or older.

Study results and caveats: Loss of evenness, beyond lost richness, contributed to age-related TCR diversity decline in cancer patients. Untreated cancer patients had significantly lower blood TCR diversity than age-matched healthy donors. Immunological memory after chemotherapy cannot be judged from the repertoire data.

A mixed TRB-A/B primer pool amplified rearranged TRB by multiplex touch-down PCR. TCRdb re-analysed the multiplex PCR reads in MiXCR, keeping a single row per CDR3 protein. Found here are about 13,000 distinct CDR3 sequences, around 23% of them singletons; the top ten hold about half. The genes are TRBV20-1 and TRBJ1-6; the D is unclear. The receptor was derived from a human donor in good health. The source material was blood. The CDR3 DNA reads TGCGGTGCTAGACGCCCAGAAGCCTATAATTCACCCCTCCACTTT. As protein: CGARRPEAYNSPLHF.